This T cell receptor (beta chain) originates from a study of beta chain features in type 1 diabetes. Study at large: Cell yields, age and gender were similar between patients and healthy donors.

CDR1 is SQVTM, CDR2 ANQGSEA, per germline. V was clipped by 4 bases and J by 7 bases, with 20 bases between them. The CDR3 runs to 14 residues. Expressed TCRB transcripts got sequenced, as all isolated RNA was reverse transcribed. The repertoire was sequenced with immunoSEQ multiplex PCR; TCRdb's copy has only in-frame clones and lacks some. The sample includes roughly 450,000 clones, approximately 10% seen only once; the top ten take 0.035% to 0.05%. The sequenced sample consisted of naive CD4+ T cells from blood. This rearrangement joins TRBV29-1 to TRBJ2-7; D gene unclear. The TCR originated in a woman under 30 in good health. DNA for the CDR3: TGCAGCGTTGGAAGGACCATGGGGTTAGGGGAGCAGTACTTC. The encoded protein is CSVGRTMGLGEQYF.